This is a list of T cell receptor beta chains from one sample in a study of OX40 agonist ivuxolimab in advanced cancers. Only in-frame clones appear in the TCRdb table, and some are missing; sequencing was by immunoSEQ multiplex PCR. The table records 50,000 to 65,000 clones, 65% to 85% of them present only once. The sample here was CD4+ or CD8+ T cells sorted from blood, taken in a trial of the OX40 agonist ivuxolimab. These receptors were collected from an adult with an advanced solid tumor such as melanoma, head and neck, liver or kidney cancer. The CDR3 runs from the conserved cysteine through the conserved F or W. A D gene is named only where the DNA matches it firmly. Only some rows state a clone size, as once, few, many or a class for expanded clones.

clone size	CDR3 length	V gene	D gene	J gene	CDR3 protein	CDR3 DNA
few	19	TRBV11-2	TRBD1	TRBJ2-7	CASNQGPILPGQGSYEQYF	TGTGCCAGCAACCAAGGCCCAATCCTTCCGGGACAGGGTTCCTACGAGCAGTACTTC
NA	13	TRBV14	NA	TRBJ1-1	CASSPYTGTEAFF	TGTGCCAGCAGCCCATATACAGGGACTGAAGCTTTCTTT
NA	15	TRBV5-1	NA	TRBJ2-1	CASSLATAGYNEQFF	TGCGCCAGCAGCTTGGCCACAGCGGGCTATAATGAGCAGTTCTTC
NA	15	TRBV5-6	TRBD1	TRBJ1-4	CASSLSGTGGEKLFF	TGTGCCAGCAGCTTGTCCGGGACAGGGGGTGAAAAACTGTTTTTT
once	11	TRBV30	TRBD1	TRBJ1-2	CAWSGTGPQRF	TGTGCCTGGAGCGGGACAGGGCCCCAGAGATTC
NA	12	TRBV27	NA	TRBJ1-2	CASTTGNYGYTF	TGTGCCAGCACCACGGGCAACTATGGCTACACCTTC
NA	13	TRBV10-1	NA	TRBJ2-1	CASSVGSADEQFF	TGCGCCAGCAGTGTGGGTTCCGCAGATGAGCAGTTCTTC
NA	15	TRBV6-1	NA	TRBJ2-5	CASSFGPISVETQYF	TGTGCCAGCAGCTTCGGGCCCATTAGCGTTGAGACCCAGTACTTC
NA	14	TRBV15	NA	TRBJ1-3	CATSSRTSGNTIYF	TGTGCCACCAGCAGTAGGACGTCTGGAAACACCATATATTTT
few	15	TRBV7-2	NA	TRBJ2-7	CASSLEWGSYYEQYF	TGTGCCAGCAGCTTGGAATGGGGCTCTTACTACGAGCAGTACTTC
few	13	TRBV7-2	TRBD1	TRBJ1-2	CASSANRGDGYTF	TGTGCCAGCAGCGCAAACAGGGGGGATGGCTACACCTTC
NA	14	TRBV7-2	NA	TRBJ2-3	CASSFGTGGDTQYF	TGTGCCAGCAGCTTCGGGACGGGTGGGGATACGCAGTATTTT
NA	14	TRBV2	TRBD1	TRBJ1-4	CASRDRVGNEKLFF	TGTGCCAGCAGGGACAGGGTCGGTAATGAAAAACTGTTTTTT
NA	13	TRBV29-1	NA	TRBJ1-2	CSVEGGRLPGYTF	TGCAGCGTTGAGGGGGGACGGTTGCCGGGCTACACCTTC
NA	13	TRBV7-3	TRBD1	TRBJ2-7	CASSAGQGSEQYF	TGTGCCAGCAGCGCCGGACAGGGGAGCGAGCAGTACTTC
few	14	TRBV7-2	NA	TRBJ1-3	CASSLAGGGNTIYF	TGTGCCAGCAGCTTAGCCGGGGGAGGAAACACCATATATTTT
NA	15	TRBV10-3	NA	TRBJ1-5	CAIRDPGRGNQPQHF	TGTGCCATCAGGGACCCAGGGAGGGGCAATCAGCCCCAGCATTTT
few	15	TRBV19	TRBD1	TRBJ1-6	CASRTGDRVNSPLHF	TGTGCCAGTAGGACGGGGGACAGGGTCAATTCACCCCTCCACTTT
NA	14	TRBV7-9	NA	TRBJ2-7	CASSSGQSLGEQYF	TGTGCCAGCAGCTCCGGACAGTCCCTGGGCGAGCAGTACTTC
few	14	TRBV5-5	NA	TRBJ2-2	CASSATSIAGELFF	TGTGCCAGCAGCGCCACCTCTATCGCCGGGGAGCTGTTTTTT
NA	16	TRBV19	TRBD1	TRBJ2-1	CASSLDRDGAYNEQFF	TGTGCCAGTAGCCTTGACAGGGACGGGGCCTACAATGAGCAGTTCTTC
few	14	TRBV11-2	NA	TRBJ1-2	CASSSPRGFGGYTF	TGTGCCAGCAGCTCCCCCCGGGGGTTTGGAGGCTACACCTTC
NA	15	TRBV9	TRBD1	TRBJ2-7	CASSPRTGGQYEQYF	TGTGCCAGCAGCCCTCGGACAGGGGGCCAGTACGAGCAGTACTTC
NA	15	TRBV5-6	TRBD1	TRBJ1-5	CASSLATGGNQPQHF	TGTGCCAGCAGCCTCGCGACAGGGGGCAATCAGCCCCAGCATTTT
NA	16	TRBV10-2	NA	TRBJ2-3	CASKQDVKFSTDTQYF	TGCGCCAGCAAACAGGACGTCAAATTTAGCACAGATACGCAGTATTTT
NA	15	TRBV7-8	TRBD2	TRBJ2-3	CASRARSGGRDTQYF	TGTGCCAGCAGGGCCCGCAGCGGGGGAAGGGATACGCAGTATTTT
NA	13	TRBV6-5	NA	TRBJ1-2	CASSSGLPYGYTF	TGTGCCAGCAGCTCGGGACTTCCTTATGGCTACACCTTC
NA	13	TRBV5-4	NA	TRBJ1-1	CASSSPTFTEAFF	TGTGCCAGCAGCTCGCCGACGTTCACTGAAGCTTTCTTT
few	14	TRBV7-2	TRBD2	TRBJ2-1	CASSWPSGDNEQFF	TGTGCCAGCTCCTGGCCTAGCGGGGACAATGAGCAGTTCTTC
NA	12	TRBV11-1	NA	TRBJ1-2	CASSRAADGYTF	TGTGCCAGCAGCCGGGCCGCAGATGGCTACACCTTC
NA	16	TRBV10-3	NA	TRBJ2-1	CAISAGPGAPLNEQFF	TGTGCCATCAGTGCGGGGCCAGGGGCCCCCCTCAATGAGCAGTTCTTC
NA	15	TRBV5-1	TRBD1	TRBJ2-1	CASSLRDRGYNEQFF	TGCGCCAGCAGCCTGAGGGACAGGGGCTACAATGAGCAGTTCTTC
NA	14	TRBV7-9	TRBD2	TRBJ2-3	CASSASGGTDTQYF	TGTGCCAGCAGCGCCAGCGGGGGCACAGATACGCAGTATTTT
NA	16	TRBV5-1	NA	TRBJ2-1	CASRTGLPNSYNEQFF	TGCGCCAGCAGGACAGGACTCCCCAACTCCTACAATGAGCAGTTCTTC
few	15	TRBV23-1	NA	TRBJ1-6	CASSQGRIDNSPLHF	TGCGCCAGCAGTCAAGGACGGATAGATAATTCACCCCTCCACTTT
few	14	TRBV6-4	NA	TRBJ2-6	CASSPSTGANVLTF	TGTGCCAGCAGTCCCTCCACTGGGGCCAACGTCCTGACTTTC
NA	15	TRBV7-9	TRBD1	TRBJ2-1	CASSDRGLLYNEQFF	TGTGCCAGCAGCGACAGGGGACTGTTATACAATGAGCAGTTCTTC
few	14	TRBV4-2	NA	TRBJ1-4	CASSQVRANEKLFF	TGTGCCAGCAGCCAAGTCAGGGCTAATGAAAAACTGTTTTTT
NA	15	TRBV5-4	NA	TRBJ2-2	CASSLIGPNTGELFF	TGTGCCAGCAGCTTGATAGGGCCGAACACCGGGGAGCTGTTTTTT
NA	15	TRBV2	TRBD1	TRBJ2-2	CASTPDRVNTGELFF	TGTGCCAGCACCCCCGACAGGGTAAACACCGGGGAGCTGTTTTTT
NA	15	TRBV19	NA	TRBJ2-7	CASSLKTGRGYEQYF	TGTGCCAGTAGTCTGAAAACAGGGCGCGGCTACGAGCAGTACTTC
once	15	TRBV11-3	TRBD2	TRBJ2-5	CASSLGLRGGETQYF	TGTGCCAGCAGCTTAGGGCTCCGGGGAGGGGAGACCCAGTACTTC
NA	15	TRBV7-2	TRBD1	TRBJ1-5	CASSKTGGAGQPQHF	TGTGCCAGCAGCAAAACAGGGGGCGCGGGTCAGCCCCAGCATTTT
few	12	TRBV6-5	NA	TRBJ1-1	CASSYSGQKAFF	TGTGCCAGCAGTTATTCTGGACAGAAAGCTTTCTTT
NA	13	TRBV5-6	NA	TRBJ2-3	CASSLGRLDTQYF	TGTGCCAGCAGCTTAGGACGGTTAGATACGCAGTATTTT
NA	15	TRBV2	NA	TRBJ2-7	CASSERGPPSYEQYF	TGTGCCAGCAGTGAACGGGGGCCTCCCTCCTACGAGCAGTACTTC
once	17	TRBV7-6	NA	TRBJ2-1	CASSLDGSLTRMDEQFF	TGTGCCAGCAGCTTAGACGGGTCGCTAACGAGAATGGATGAGCAGTTCTTC
NA	14	TRBV19	TRBD1	TRBJ2-5	CASGRDRGRETQYF	TGTGCCAGTGGACGGGACAGGGGGCGAGAGACCCAGTACTTC
NA	16	TRBV2	TRBD2	TRBJ2-3	CASRTRLAGDTDTQYF	TGTGCCAGCAGGACTAGACTAGCGGGGGACACAGATACGCAGTATTTT
few	19	TRBV5-1	TRBD2	TRBJ2-3	CASSLVRGGPGWGTDTQYF	TGCGCCAGCAGCTTGGTTCGGGGGGGGCCCGGTTGGGGCACAGATACGCAGTATTTT
NA	14	TRBV5-1	NA	TRBJ1-2	CASSWDGRSYGYTF	TGCGCCAGCAGCTGGGACGGACGAAGCTATGGCTACACCTTC